A single sample gave rise to the 13 T cell receptor beta chains below, sequenced in a study of T cell responses to AZD1222 COVID-19 vaccine. The table came from immunoSEQ multiplex PCR; TCRdb's copy has only in-frame clones and leaves some out. The sample has more than 95,000 clones; roughly 89% are singletons. The sample in question was peripheral blood, obtained on day 0 of AZD1222 vaccination. The receptor set was obtained from an adult in good health.

J is TRBJ2-1 and V is TRBV27, with 8 bases aligning to TRBD2. The trim removed 5 bases at V and 4 bases at J, leaving 10 bases unmatched. The CDR3 spans 16 residues. From germline, CDR1 is MNHEY and CDR2 SMNVEV (reference sequence). CDR3 bases: TGTGCCAGCAGTCCCCGAGGTAGCGGGATGTACAATGAGCAGTTCTTC. This translates into CASSPRGSGMYNEQFF.

The chain recombines TRBV10-2 with TRBJ1-2, with TRBD1 matching over 8 bases. Trimming removed 6 bases from V and 6 bases from J; junction bases left unmatched: 9. CDR1 and CDR2 (germline): WSHSY, SAAADI. This CDR3 has 14 residues. The CDR3 bases are TGCGCCAGCAGGGGGTCAGGGGGCGCCCATGGCTACACCTTC. As protein: CASRGSGGAHGYTF.

Note on this clone: Mismatch with germline at one junction end may stem from a read error. The chain is built from TRBV6-1 and TRBJ2-4; the D gene is possibly TRBD1 (5 bases). The germline V gene has CDR1 MNHNS and CDR2 SASEGT. This CDR3 has 10 amino acids. DNA for the CDR3: TGTGCCAGCAGTGATCTTCCAGGGAACTTC. Protein product: CASSDLPGNF.

CDR3 DNA: TGTGCTAGTGGTTTCTATGGACAGGGGAGATACGAGCAGTACTTC. It specifies CASGFYGQGRYEQYF. V and J are TRBV12-5 and TRBJ2-7; 9 bases align to TRBD1. V shed 3 bases, J shed 4 bases, and the junction held 7 bases outside the gene matches. Looked up from germline, CDR1 is LGHNT and CDR2 is FRNRAP. The CDR3 length is 15 residues.

The genes are TRBV19 and TRBJ1-5; 8 positions agree with TRBD1. V trimming: 1 base; J trimming: 6 bases; junction bases outside the gene matches: 5. This CDR3 is built from 15 residues. Germline values: CDR1 LNHDA, CDR2 SQIVND (reference sequence). CDR3 bases: TGTGCCAGTAGTATAGGGCAGGGGGCCGGTCAGCCCCAGCATTTT. This sequence encodes CASSIGQGAGQPQHF.

The chain carries TRBV7-9 and TRBJ1-1, with D possibly TRBD1 on 6 matching bases. The CDR3 covers 14 residues. Germline assignment: CDR1 SEHNR and CDR2 FQNEAQ (reference sequence). Trimming removed 5 bases from V and 5 bases from J, with 15 bases in between. The CDR3 bases are TGTGCCAGCAGCGCACAGGGTAGTGGGACTGAAGCTTTCTTT. Translating it yields CASSAQGSGTEAFF.

The rearrangement uses TRBV18 and TRBJ2-3; maybe TRBD1 (7 bases). The CDR3 loop spans 15 amino acids. Trimming took off 4 bases at V and 0 bases at J, with 11 bases between the two ends. The V gene's germline CDR1 is KGHSH and CDR2 LQKENI. The CDR3, as DNA: TGTGCCAGCTCACGCGGGACAGCTAGCACAGATACGCAGTATTTT. This gives the protein CASSRGTASTDTQYF.

The V call is TRBV6-5, the J call TRBJ2-7, with D possibly TRBD2 on 6 matching bases. The CDR3 totals 13 residues. V lost 8 bases and J 5 bases, leaving 16 bases between the germline ends. Germline V gene sequence: CDR1 MNHEY, CDR2 SVGAGI. The DNA of the CDR3 is TGTGCCAGCCCCGCCGGGGGTGGCAACGAGCAGTACTTC. Translating gives CASPAGGGNEQYF.

V is TRBV19 and J is TRBJ1-1; TRBD1 aligns across 8 bases. Germline V gives CDR1 LNHDA, CDR2 SQIVND (reference sequence). This CDR3 spans 14 amino acids. V was pared by 4 bases and J by 5 bases, with 6 bases of the junction left unmatched. CDR3 sequence: CASSTTGGWTEAFF. The CDR3 DNA sequence: TGTGCCAGTAGTACCACAGGGGGTTGGACTGAAGCTTTCTTT.

This chain joins TRBV5-1 and TRBJ2-5; 7 positions match TRBD2. The CDR3 is 15 residues long. Germline V lookup: CDR1 SGHRS, CDR2 YFSETQ. Trimming at V came to 2 bases and at J to 5 bases, leaving 9 bases not matched to a gene. The CDR3 DNA is TGCGCCAGCAGCTTTCTAGCGGCTCCCAGGGAGACCCAGTACTTC. Translating gives CASSFLAAPRETQYF.

The chain is built from TRBV30 and TRBJ2-1; D unclear. Germline V gives CDR1 GTSNPN, CDR2 SVGIG (reference sequence). With 0 bases removed from V and 10 bases from J, the gap between germline ends came to 13 bases. The CDR3 extends over 13 amino acids. The DNA of the CDR3 is TGTGCCTGGAGTGTACTCTTGGGTAAGGAGCAGTTCTTC. Translating it yields CAWSVLLGKEQFF.

This clone has only a few counts. This rearrangement joins TRBV2 to TRBJ1-5, with 7 bases aligning to TRBD1. Germline V gene lookup returns CDR1 SNHLY and CDR2 FYNNEI. The CDR3 extends over 18 amino acids. J was trimmed by 4 bases and V by 2 bases; bases with no gene match: 14. This CDR3 reads CASSEHGQAGALNQPQHF. The CDR3, as DNA: TGTGCCAGCAGTGAACATGGACAGGCAGGGGCTCTGAATCAGCCCCAGCATTTT.

V gene TRBV11-2 combines with J gene TRBJ2-7; tentative D call: TRBD1 (6 bases). The CDR3 is made up of 12 amino acids. CDR1 is SGHAT, CDR2 FQNNGV, per germline. The germline V and J ends were trimmed by 5 bases and 6 bases, with 11 bases remaining between them. This CDR3 reads CASSATGTEQYF. CDR3 coding DNA: TGTGCCAGCAGCGCCACAGGGACCGAGCAGTACTTC.